Each of the 21 T cell receptor beta chains below was sequenced from the same sample in a study of blood T cell repertoires in COVID-19. Repertoires were generated with immunoSEQ multiplex PCR, while TCRdb's copy carries only in-frame clones and drops some. This repertoire shows about 150,000 clones, about 83% found once; its top ten account for 7% to 9.5%. The sample consisted of peripheral blood. The receptors come from a man between 25 and 39 years old with COVID-19, enrolled during active disease.

The chain combines TRBV30 with TRBJ2-7; 11 positions agree with TRBD1. Germline V gene data show CDR1 as GTSNPN and CDR2 as SVGIG (reference sequence). V shed 5 bases and J 5 bases; nucleotides not matched to a gene: 17. This CDR3 spans 17 amino acids. CDR3 loop: CAWDRDRGNRARNEQYF. The CDR3, as DNA: TGTGCCTGGGACCGGGACAGGGGGAATAGGGCTCGGAACGAGCAGTACTTC.

The chain has TRBV7-9 and TRBJ2-1; D is possibly TRBD1 (7 bases). From germline, CDR1 is SEHNR and CDR2 FQNEAQ (reference sequence). Trimming took 2 bases from V and 5 from J, leaving 16 bases between them. The CDR3 has 16 residues. The CDR3 loop is CASSLWGRGANNEQFF. CDR3 in DNA: TGTGCCAGCAGCTTATGGGGCAGGGGGGCGAACAATGAGCAGTTCTTC.

The chain uses TRBV20-1 and TRBJ1-2; D perhaps matches TRBD1 (6 bases). The germline CDR1 and CDR2 sequences are DFQATT and SNEGSKA (reference sequence). Trimming left V 3 bases short and J 3 bases short, with 20 bases between. This CDR3 contains 16 residues. The CDR3: CSASGVEGGIDYGYTF. The CDR3 nucleotides read TGCAGTGCTAGTGGGGTGGAGGGGGGGATCGACTATGGCTACACCTTC.

Only a few counts were recorded for this clone. The chain couples TRBV6-5 to TRBJ1-4, with unresolved D. Germline V CDR1 and CDR2: MNHEY, SVGAGI. V was cut by 6 bases and J by 0 bases, with 8 bases left in between. This CDR3 comprises 14 residues. The CDR3 is CASSREATNEKLFF. The CDR3 bases are TGTGCCAGCAGCCGGGAGGCAACTAATGAAAAACTGTTTTTT.

V usage is TRBV10-1 and J usage is TRBJ1-3; no clear D. The CDR3 is made up of 14 amino acids. Germline CDR1 reads WNHNN; CDR2 reads SYGVQD (reference sequence). With 0 bases removed from V and 1 base from J, the gap between germline ends came to 4 bases. This chain's CDR3 is CASSESRSGNTIYF. The CDR3 DNA is TGCGCCAGCAGTGAGTCGAGATCTGGAAACACCATATATTTT.

The chain links TRBV4-2 to TRBJ2-2; D may be TRBD2 (6 bases). Germline loops: CDR1 LGHNA, CDR2 YNFKEQ. V was clipped by 1 base and J by 4 bases, with 19 bases between them. This CDR3 is 18 amino acids long. The CDR3 reads CASSQGVAVGGFTGELFF. The CDR3 DNA reads as TGTGCCAGCAGCCAAGGGGTTGCGGTTGGGGGGTTCACCGGGGAGCTGTTTTTT.

This clone was recorded once. This rearrangement joins TRBV7-6 to TRBJ1-6, with TRBD1 matching 9 bases. Germline V gives CDR1 SGHVS, CDR2 FNYEAQ. This CDR3 region has 17 residues. Trimming cost V 5 bases and J 6 bases; bases outside gene matches: 11. CDR3 protein: CASSPGQGRPSNSPLHF. CDR3 nucleotides: TGTGCCAGCAGCCCCGGACAGGGGAGACCATCTAATTCACCCCTCCACTTT. Supplemented by reference TRBV7-6 and TRBJ1-6, the full variable domain reads GAGVSQSPRYKVTKRGQDVALRCDPISGHVSLYWYRQALGQGPEFLTYFNYEAQQDKSGLPNDRFSAERPEGSISTLTIQRTEQRDSAMYRCASSPGQGRPSNSPLHFGNGTRLTVT.

This chain connects TRBV30 to TRBJ2-1, with a tentative D call TRBD1 (6 bases). V lost 4 bases to trimming and J lost 10 bases, with 11 bases between them. The CDR3 totals 11 residues. Looked up from germline, CDR1 is GTSNPN and CDR2 is SVGIG (reference sequence). The DNA of the CDR3 is TGTGCCTGGAACCGAGGGGGAGAGCAGTTCTTC. It translates to CAWNRGGEQFF.

The genes are TRBV7-8 and TRBJ2-1; TRBD2 matches at 7 bases. Trimming cost V 0 bases and J 2 bases; bases outside gene matches: 1. Germline V CDR1 and CDR2: SGHVS, FQNEAQ. The CDR3 spans 15 residues. The CDR3 sequence: CASSLAAGAYNEQFF. CDR3 sequence (DNA): TGTGCCAGCAGCTTAGCTGCGGGAGCCTACAATGAGCAGTTCTTC.

This chain joins TRBV4-3 and TRBJ2-7; 12 bases match TRBD1. The CDR3 is 15 amino acids. The germline V gene has CDR1 LGHNA and CDR2 YSLEER. V shed 4 bases and J 2 bases; nucleotides not matched to a gene: 3. Here the CDR3 DNA reads TGCGCCAGCAGCCCGGGACAGGGGGCTACCTACGAGCAGTACTTC. Translation gives CASSPGQGATYEQYF.

The rearrangement uses TRBV5-1 and TRBJ2-3; TRBD1 aligns across 7 bases. J gave up 1 base and V 4 bases, and 9 bases lay outside the gene matches. Per the germline V gene, CDR1 is SGHRS and CDR2 is YFSETQ. CDR3 length equals 16 residues. CDR3 coding DNA: TGCGCCAGCAGCGTGAGGCTCCAGGGGGGCACAGATACGCAGTATTTT. It codes for CASSVRLQGGTDTQYF.

The chain carries TRBV15 and TRBJ1-4; a possible D gene is TRBD1 (6 bases). V dropped 2 bases and J dropped 5 bases, with 12 bases sitting between them. The germline V gene encodes CDR1 LNHNV and CDR2 YYDKDF (reference sequence). The CDR3 is 15 amino acids. CDR3 sequence (DNA): TGTGCCACCAGCAGACTCGGGACACAAAATGAAAAACTGTTTTTT. Amino acids: CATSRLGTQNEKLFF.

V is TRBV2 and J is TRBJ2-7, with D possibly TRBD1 on 5 matching bases. CDR3 length: 14 amino acids. Trimming took 8 bases from V and 0 from J, leaving 14 bases between them. Looked up from germline, CDR1 is SNHLY and CDR2 is FYNNEI. DNA for the CDR3: TGTGCCAGCGGGGCAGGGCAGAGCTCCTACGAGCAGTACTTC. This codes for CASGAGQSSYEQYF.

On this clone: Being one base from a much bigger clone, this may be a read error. The gene calls are TRBV27 and TRBJ2-2; D gene ambiguous. The CDR3 is 12 amino acids. V was clipped by 6 bases and J by 1 base, with 3 bases between them. The germline gives CDR1 MNHEY, CDR2 SMNVEV (reference sequence). The CDR3 DNA reads as TGTGCCAGCAGACAGAACACCGGGGAGCTGTTTTTT. This gives the protein CASRQNTGELFF.

The rearrangement uses TRBV7-9 and TRBJ2-3; D gene ambiguous. Trimming pared 4 bases from V and 4 bases from J, leaving 6 bases between. Germline CDR1 reads SEHNR; CDR2 reads FQNEAQ (reference sequence). This CDR3 has 12 residues. The CDR3 DNA reads TGTGCCAGCAGCTCTAGAGCAGATACGCAGTATTTT. It specifies CASSSRADTQYF.

The chain uses TRBV5-6 and TRBJ2-1; 8 bases agree with TRBD2. Per germline, CDR1 SGHDT and CDR2 YYEEEE. The CDR3 sequence is 14 residues long. The ends lost 0 bases at V and 7 bases at J; junction bases unmatched: 3. DNA for the CDR3: TGTGCCAGCAGCTTGGACGAGCGGGAGAATGAGCAGTTCTTC. Translating it yields CASSLDERENEQFF. The whole variable domain, remainder taken from reference TRBV5-6 and TRBJ2-1, is DAGVTQSPTHLIKTRGQQVTLRCSPKSGHDTVSWYQQALGQGPQFIFQYYEEEERQRGNFPDRFSGHQFPNYSSELNVNALLLGDSALYLCASSLDERENEQFFGPGTRLTVL.

The chain employs TRBV2 and TRBJ2-7; 11 bases are shared with TRBD2. The CDR3 is 14 residues long. V lost 6 bases, J lost 6 bases, and 7 bases stayed unmatched. Germline V gene sequence: CDR1 SNHLY, CDR2 FYNNEI. CDR3: CASRAGLAGGEQYF. In DNA, the CDR3 is TGTGCCAGCAGGGCCGGACTAGCGGGCGGCGAGCAGTACTTC.

This clone was found a few times. This chain connects TRBV5-8 to TRBJ2-2; D remains ambiguous. This CDR3 has 14 residues. Germline V gene sequence: CDR1 SGHTS, CDR2 YDEGEE. V shed 4 bases and J shed 6 bases, with 13 bases lying between them. CDR3: CASSLLRVSGELFF. Written as DNA, the CDR3 is TGTGCCAGCAGCCTCCTCCGGGTCTCCGGGGAGCTGTTTTTT.

This chain connects TRBV7-2 to TRBJ2-7; D remains unclear. V was cut by 6 bases and J by 0 bases, with 12 bases left in between. CDR1 and CDR2 (germline): SGHTA, FQGNSA. There are 14 residues in the CDR3. This chain's CDR3 is CASSYDIDSYEQYF. The CDR3 nucleotides read TGTGCCAGCAGTTACGACATTGACTCCTACGAGCAGTACTTC.

The chain carries TRBV11-2 and TRBJ2-1, with TRBD2 matching over 12 bases. The CDR3 sequence is 15 residues long. Germline CDR1 and CDR2: SGHAT and FQNNGV. V gave up 3 bases and J gave up 8 bases; unmatched junction bases: 5. The CDR3 protein is CASSLLAGGLDEQFF. The CDR3 bases are TGTGCCAGCAGCTTGCTAGCGGGAGGGCTAGATGAGCAGTTCTTC. Full variable domain (rest looked up from reference TRBV11-2 and TRBJ2-1): EAGVAQSPRYKIIEKRQSVAFWCNPISGHATLYWYQQILGQGPKLLIQFQNNGVVDDSQLPKDRFSAERLKGVDSTLKIQPAKLEDSAVYLCASSLLAGGLDEQFFGPGTRLTVL.

The chain has TRBV28 and TRBJ1-1, with unresolved D. Between the trimmed V and J ends, which lost 6 bases and 3 bases, there was a span of 11 bases. Germline assignment: CDR1 MDHEN and CDR2 SYDVKM. CDR3 length equals 13 residues. The CDR3 nucleotides are TGTGCCAGCAGCCCACTCCGATACACTGAAGCTTTCTTT. Translating gives CASSPLRYTEAFF.